This passage covers 22 T cell receptor beta chains from one sample sequenced in a study of blood T cell repertoires in COVID-19. Clones were read by immunoSEQ multiplex PCR, and TCRdb kept only the in-frame ones, dropping some. This sample has roughly 180,000 clones, with almost 85% found just once. Sequenced sample: peripheral blood. The receptors were sampled from a man in his forties or fifties who had recovered from COVID-19.

The chain is built from TRBV11-3 and TRBJ1-1; D may be TRBD1 (5 bases). Trimming left V 5 bases short and J 4 bases short, with 20 bases between. CDR1 and CDR2 (germline): SGHNT, YENEEA. The CDR3 length is 16 residues. DNA of the CDR3: TGTGCCAGCAGCCGAACTTTCAGGGTATTGGGCACTGAAGCTTTCTTT. The encoded protein is CASSRTFRVLGTEAFF.

This clone occurred a few times. The chain is built from TRBV20-1 and TRBJ1-1; D gene uncertain. Trimming pared 7 bases from V and 4 bases from J, leaving 10 bases between. Per the germline V gene, CDR1 is DFQATT and CDR2 is SNEGSKA (reference sequence). This CDR3 is 11 amino acids long. DNA of the CDR3: TGCAGTGTGACCGGGGTCACTGAAGCTTTCTTT. Protein: CSVTGVTEAFF.

This clone was found a few times. The chain couples TRBV3-1 (or the pseudogene TRBV3-2) to TRBJ1-2; maybe TRBD1 (5 bases). Trimming left V 5 bases short and J 3 bases short, with 10 bases between. This CDR3 has 13 amino acids. Germline values: CDR1 LGHDT, CDR2 YNNKEL (reference sequence). CDR3 sequence reads: CASSEARDYGYTF. The CDR3 nucleotides are TGTGCCAGCAGCGAAGCCAGGGACTATGGCTACACCTTC.

The chain carries TRBV6-2 or TRBV6-3 and TRBJ2-7; perhaps TRBD1 as D (5 bases). This CDR3 is 14 amino acids long. Germline V gives CDR1 MNHEY, CDR2 SVGEGT. Trimming took 2 bases from V and 6 from J, leaving 14 bases between them. CDR3: CASSYQGKVGEQYF. The CDR3 DNA sequence: TGTGCCAGCAGTTACCAGGGTAAGGTCGGCGAGCAGTACTTC.

The rearrangement uses TRBV5-1 and TRBJ2-6; D is perhaps TRBD2 (6 bases). The CDR3 length is 17 residues. Trimming took off 5 bases at V and 6 bases at J, with 21 bases between the two ends. CDR1 and CDR2 from the germline V gene are SGHRS and YFSETQ. The CDR3 is CASSRSPTRVAANVLTF. The CDR3 DNA reads TGCGCCAGCAGTAGGTCACCGACTAGGGTCGCGGCCAACGTCCTGACTTTC.

This sequence joins TRBV29-1 and TRBJ2-3; D is perhaps TRBD1 (6 bases). Trimming cost V 4 bases and J 3 bases, with 14 bases left between them. CDR3 size: 14 residues. Looked up from germline, CDR1 is SQVTM and CDR2 is ANQGSEA. Here the CDR3 DNA reads TGCAGCGTTGTACCGGGACACTCAACAGATACGCAGTATTTT. It codes for CSVVPGHSTDTQYF.

This clone was recorded once. CDR3 protein: CATRPAGTGLYGYTF. The CDR3 nucleotides read TGTGCCACCCGACCCGCGGGTACAGGGTTGTATGGCTACACCTTC. The chain has TRBV27 and TRBJ1-2; D is possibly TRBD1 (6 bases). Germline lookup yields CDR1 MNHEY and CDR2 SMNVEV (reference sequence). V lost 10 bases, J lost 5 bases, and 23 bases lay in between. This CDR3 spans 15 amino acids.

The chain has TRBV15 and TRBJ2-1, with a tentative D call TRBD2 (6 bases). V lost 8 bases and J lost 8, with 16 bases in between. CDR3 length: 13 residues. Germline assignment: CDR1 LNHNV and CDR2 YYDKDF (reference sequence). CDR3 region: CATQPGSRDEQFF. CDR3 coding DNA: TGTGCCACCCAACCCGGGAGCCGCGATGAGCAGTTCTTC.

The chain has TRBV13 and TRBJ1-2; D call uncertain. The CDR3 is 14 residues long. Trimming stripped 2 bases from V and 8 bases from J, with 15 bases between. Germline V gives CDR1 PRHDT, CDR2 FYEKMQ (reference sequence). CDR3 nucleotide sequence: TGTGCCAGCAGCTTACCTGCAGGACTCGTCGGCTACACCTTC. Its translation is CASSLPAGLVGYTF. Looking up the rest from reference TRBV13 and TRBJ1-2 gives the full variable domain: AAGVIQSPRHLIKEKRETATLKCYPIPRHDTVYWYQQGPGQDPQFLISFYEKMQSDKGSIPDRFSAQQFSDYHSELNMSSLELGDSALYFCASSLPAGLVGYTFGSGTRLTVV.

The rearrangement uses TRBV7-9 and TRBJ1-2, with 7 bases aligning to TRBD1. The J segment lost 8 bases and the V segment lost 5 bases, leaving 11 bases of the junction unmatched. CDR3 length equals 14 residues. Germline V gene sequence: CDR1 SEHNR, CDR2 FQNEAQ (reference sequence). Here the CDR3 reads CASSPRDSPFGYTF. The CDR3 DNA follows: TGTGCCAGCAGCCCCCGGGACAGCCCTTTCGGCTACACCTTC.

This clone was seen a few times. The genes are TRBV7-9 and TRBJ1-3; D is uncertain. CDR3 length: 12 residues. V was trimmed by 7 bases and J by 2 bases, leaving 6 bases between them. Per the germline V gene, CDR1 is SEHNR and CDR2 is FQNEAQ (reference sequence). For the CDR3, the DNA is TGTGCCAGCACTGGAGCTGGAAACACCATATATTTT. As protein: CASTGAGNTIYF.

The rearrangement links TRBV4-1 to TRBJ2-2; D may be TRBD1 (6 bases). V lost 7 bases and J 7 bases, leaving 13 bases between the germline ends. The CDR3 has 13 residues. The germline CDR1 and CDR2 sequences are MGHRA and YSYEKL. The CDR3 protein is CASKHRVGGELFF. As DNA, the CDR3 is TGCGCCAGCAAACACAGGGTGGGCGGGGAGCTGTTTTTT.

This clone has a single count. The chain couples TRBV5-1 to TRBJ2-2, with TRBD1 matching over 8 bases. The germline CDR1 and CDR2 sequences are SGHRS and YFSETQ. With 2 bases clipped from V and 6 bases from J, the junction kept 12 bases outside the gene matches. This CDR3 is built from 17 residues. In nucleotides, the CDR3 is TGCGCCAGCAGCTTTCAGGGGGCAGGCCGTCTGGCCGGGGAGCTGTTTTTT. This sequence encodes CASSFQGAGRLAGELFF. Combining the CDR3 with reference TRBV5-1 and TRBJ2-2 gives the whole variable domain KAGVTQTPRYLIKTRGQQVTLSCSPISGHRSVSWYQQTPGQGLQFLFEYFSETQRNKGNFPGRFSGRQFSNSRSEMNVSTLELGDSALYLCASSFQGAGRLAGELFFGEGSRLTVL.

J is TRBJ1-5 and V is TRBV6-5, with D maybe TRBD1 (5 bases). V lost 4 bases and J lost 0, with 10 bases in between. CDR3 length: 15 amino acids. Germline loops: CDR1 MNHEY, CDR2 SVGAGI. CDR3 region: CASSLGGYSNQPQHF. CDR3 nucleotide sequence: TGTGCCAGCAGTTTGGGGGGATATAGCAATCAGCCCCAGCATTTT.

V gene TRBV6-5 combines with J gene TRBJ2-7, with D possibly matching TRBD1 (6 bases). The germline CDR1 and CDR2 sequences are MNHEY and SVGAGI. This CDR3 comprises 13 residues. V was pared by 6 bases and J by 2 bases, with 11 bases between. CDR3 protein: CASSRDTPYEQYF. CDR3 nucleotide sequence: TGTGCCAGCAGCCGGGACACACCCTACGAGCAGTACTTC.

The chain combines TRBV11-3 with TRBJ1-2; tentative D call: TRBD1 (6 bases). The CDR3 length is 16 residues. Germline CDR1 is SGHNT and CDR2 is YENEEA. Trimming took off 1 base at V and 3 bases at J, with 15 bases between the two ends. DNA of the CDR3: TGTGCCAGCAGCTTAGGCTCGGACAGACTCCACTATGGCTACACCTTC. Encoded protein: CASSLGSDRLHYGYTF.

The gene calls are TRBV19 and TRBJ1-3; no firm D call. Between the trimmed V and J ends, which lost 3 bases and 0 bases, there was a span of 6 bases. This CDR3 region has 14 residues. Germline values: CDR1 LNHDA, CDR2 SQIVND (reference sequence). For the CDR3, the DNA is TGTGCCAGTAGTATGGGCCGCTCTGGAAACACCATATATTTT. The encoded protein is CASSMGRSGNTIYF.

About this clone: Its ends do not fully match the called genes, so a read error is possible. The genes are TRBV7-6 and TRBJ1-1; the D gene is possibly TRBD1 (5 bases). There are 13 residues in the CDR3. The germline V gene has CDR1 SGHVS and CDR2 FNYEAQ. CDR3 DNA: TGTGCCAGCAGCCAGACAGTGAACTCTGAAGCTTTCTTT. It is translated as CASSQTVNSEAFF.

This sequence joins TRBV5-6 and TRBJ1-4; no definite D call. The CDR3 has 13 amino acids. Trimming cost V 3 bases and J 8 bases, with 11 bases left between them. CDR1 SGHDT and CDR2 YYEEEE come from the germline V gene. This chain's CDR3 is CASSSGADEKLFF. CDR3 nucleotide sequence: TGTGCCAGCAGCTCTGGAGCCGACGAAAAACTGTTTTTT.

This sequence joins TRBV6-2 or TRBV6-3 and TRBJ1-2, with 7 bases matching TRBD1. Germline V gene lookup returns CDR1 MNHEY and CDR2 SVGEGT. V gave up 3 bases and J gave up 6 bases; unmatched junction bases: 4. This CDR3 has 13 amino acids. CDR3 in amino acids: CASSYAQGNGYTF. The DNA for the CDR3 is TGTGCCAGCAGTTATGCACAGGGGAATGGCTACACCTTC.

This clone appeared a single time. V and J are TRBV19 and TRBJ2-6; no clear D gene. The CDR3 is 14 amino acids. CDR1 and CDR2 from the germline V gene are LNHDA and SQIVND (reference sequence). V was cut by 5 bases and J by 2 bases, with 7 bases left in between. CDR3: CASSRVAGANVLTF. In DNA form, the CDR3 reads TGTGCCAGTAGTCGGGTGGCTGGGGCCAACGTCCTGACTTTC.

The V call is TRBV7-9, the J call TRBJ2-7; D is unresolved. Trimming removed 5 bases at V and 2 bases at J, with 4 bases between. The CDR3 contains 11 residues. Germline V gene sequence: CDR1 SEHNR, CDR2 FQNEAQ (reference sequence). The CDR3 nucleotides read TGTGCCAGCAGCGCGACCTACGAGCAGTACTTC. Translating gives CASSATYEQYF.